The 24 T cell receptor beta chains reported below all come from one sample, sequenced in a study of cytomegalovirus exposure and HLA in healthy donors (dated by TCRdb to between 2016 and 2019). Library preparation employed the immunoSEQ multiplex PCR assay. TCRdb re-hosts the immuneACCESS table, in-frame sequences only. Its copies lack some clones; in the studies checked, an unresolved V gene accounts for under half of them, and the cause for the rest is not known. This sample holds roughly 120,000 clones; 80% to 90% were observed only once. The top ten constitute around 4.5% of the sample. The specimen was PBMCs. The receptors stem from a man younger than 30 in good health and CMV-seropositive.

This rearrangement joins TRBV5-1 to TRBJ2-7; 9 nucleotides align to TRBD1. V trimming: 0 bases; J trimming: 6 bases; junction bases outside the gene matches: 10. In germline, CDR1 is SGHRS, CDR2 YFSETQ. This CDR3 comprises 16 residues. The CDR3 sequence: CASSLGTLRTGVEQYF. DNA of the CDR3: TGCGCCAGCAGCTTGGGGACTTTGCGGACAGGGGTCGAGCAGTACTTC.

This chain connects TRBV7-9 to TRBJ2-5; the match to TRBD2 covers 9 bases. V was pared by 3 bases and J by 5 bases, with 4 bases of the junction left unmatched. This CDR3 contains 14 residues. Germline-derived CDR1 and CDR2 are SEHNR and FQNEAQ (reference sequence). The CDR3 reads CASSFESGRETQYF. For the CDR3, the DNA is TGTGCCAGCAGCTTCGAGAGCGGGAGGGAGACCCAGTACTTC.

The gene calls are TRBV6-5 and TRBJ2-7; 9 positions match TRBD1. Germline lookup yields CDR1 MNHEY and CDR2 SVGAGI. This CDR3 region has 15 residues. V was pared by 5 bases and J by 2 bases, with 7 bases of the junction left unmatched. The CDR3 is CASSRRGQGAYEQYF. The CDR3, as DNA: TGTGCCAGCAGTAGAAGGGGACAGGGCGCCTACGAGCAGTACTTC.

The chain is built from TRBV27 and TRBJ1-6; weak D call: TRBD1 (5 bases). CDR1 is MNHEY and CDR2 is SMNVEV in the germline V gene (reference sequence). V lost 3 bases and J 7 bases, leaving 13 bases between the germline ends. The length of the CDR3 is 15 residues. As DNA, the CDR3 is TGTGCCAGCAGTTTCTCTCTGCGGGGGAATTCACCCCTCCACTTT. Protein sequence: CASSFSLRGNSPLHF.

CDR3 nucleotides: TGCGCCAGCAGCCGGGGCAGGGCCGACCAAGAGACCCAGTACTTC. Its translation is CASSRGRADQETQYF. This chain joins TRBV4-1 and TRBJ2-5; maybe TRBD1 (5 bases). The CDR3 sequence is 15 residues long. The germline V and J ends were trimmed by 4 bases and 0 bases, with 12 bases remaining between them. Per the germline V gene, CDR1 is MGHRA and CDR2 is YSYEKL.

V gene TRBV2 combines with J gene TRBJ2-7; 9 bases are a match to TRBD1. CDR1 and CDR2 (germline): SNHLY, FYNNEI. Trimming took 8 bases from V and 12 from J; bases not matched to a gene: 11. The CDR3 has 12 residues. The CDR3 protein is CASAERTGVPYF. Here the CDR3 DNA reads TGTGCCAGCGCTGAGAGGACAGGGGTCCCGTACTTC.

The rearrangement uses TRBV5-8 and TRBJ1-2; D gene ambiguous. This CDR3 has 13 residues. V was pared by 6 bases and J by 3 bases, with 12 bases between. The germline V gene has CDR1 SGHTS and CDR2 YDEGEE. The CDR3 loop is CASTLGGHYGYTF. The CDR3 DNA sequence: TGTGCCAGCACCCTGGGAGGACACTATGGCTACACCTTC.

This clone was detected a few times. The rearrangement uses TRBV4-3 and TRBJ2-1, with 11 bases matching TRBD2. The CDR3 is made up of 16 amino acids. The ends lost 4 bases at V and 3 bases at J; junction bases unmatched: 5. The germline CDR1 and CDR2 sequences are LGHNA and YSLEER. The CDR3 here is CASSRQTSGDYNEQFF. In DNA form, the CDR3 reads TGCGCCAGCAGCCGACAGACTAGCGGGGACTACAATGAGCAGTTCTTC.

The CDR3 DNA is TGTGCCAGCAGCCCAGGGACAGGTGTATACAATGAGCAGTTCTTC. Its translation: CASSPGTGVYNEQFF. The chain carries TRBV7-7 and TRBJ2-1; 8 bases are a match to TRBD1. The V segment lost 5 bases and the J segment 4 bases; nucleotides outside the gene matches: 7. Germline V gene data show CDR1 as SSHAT and CDR2 as FNYEAQ (reference sequence). This CDR3 is built from 15 residues. The full variable domain, with the rest looked up from reference TRBV7-7 and TRBJ2-1, is GAGVSQSPRYKVTKRGQDVTLRCDPISSHATLYWYQQALGQGPEFLTYFNYEAQPDKSGLPSDRFSAERPEGSISTLTIQRTEQRDSAMYRCASSPGTGVYNEQFFGPGTRLTVL.

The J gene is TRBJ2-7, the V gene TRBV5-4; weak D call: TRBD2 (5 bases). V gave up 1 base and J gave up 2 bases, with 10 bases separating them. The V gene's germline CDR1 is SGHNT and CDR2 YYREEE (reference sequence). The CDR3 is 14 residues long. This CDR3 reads CASSLFGVTYEQYF. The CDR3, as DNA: TGTGCCAGCAGCTTGTTCGGGGTTACCTACGAGCAGTACTTC.

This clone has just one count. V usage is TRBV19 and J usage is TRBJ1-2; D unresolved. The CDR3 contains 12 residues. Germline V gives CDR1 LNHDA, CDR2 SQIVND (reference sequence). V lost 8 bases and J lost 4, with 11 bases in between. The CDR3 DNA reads TGTGCCAGTCATTCGGGGAGCTATGGCTACACCTTC. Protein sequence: CASHSGSYGYTF.

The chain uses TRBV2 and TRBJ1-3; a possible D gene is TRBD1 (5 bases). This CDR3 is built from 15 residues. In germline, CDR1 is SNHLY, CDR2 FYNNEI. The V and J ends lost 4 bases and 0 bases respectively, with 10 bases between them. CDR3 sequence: CASSAGLSSGNTIYF. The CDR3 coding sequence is TGTGCCAGCAGTGCAGGGCTTAGCTCTGGAAACACCATATATTTT.

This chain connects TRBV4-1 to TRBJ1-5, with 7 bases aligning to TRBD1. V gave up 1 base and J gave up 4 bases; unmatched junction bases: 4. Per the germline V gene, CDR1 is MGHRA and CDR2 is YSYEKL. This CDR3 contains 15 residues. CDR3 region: CASSQVWDRNQPQHF. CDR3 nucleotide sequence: TGCGCCAGCAGCCAAGTCTGGGACAGAAATCAGCCCCAGCATTTT.

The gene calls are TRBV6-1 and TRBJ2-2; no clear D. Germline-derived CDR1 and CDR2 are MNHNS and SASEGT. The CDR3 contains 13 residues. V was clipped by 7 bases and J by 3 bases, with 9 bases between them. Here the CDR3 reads CASTLEYTGELFF. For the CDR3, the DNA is TGTGCCAGCACCTTGGAGTACACCGGGGAGCTGTTTTTT.

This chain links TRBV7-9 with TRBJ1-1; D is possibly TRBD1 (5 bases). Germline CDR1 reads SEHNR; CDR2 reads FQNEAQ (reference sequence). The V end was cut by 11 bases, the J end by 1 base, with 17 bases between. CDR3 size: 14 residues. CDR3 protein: CAAGERLPNTEAFF. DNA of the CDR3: TGTGCCGCGGGGGAAAGGCTCCCGAACACTGAAGCTTTCTTT.

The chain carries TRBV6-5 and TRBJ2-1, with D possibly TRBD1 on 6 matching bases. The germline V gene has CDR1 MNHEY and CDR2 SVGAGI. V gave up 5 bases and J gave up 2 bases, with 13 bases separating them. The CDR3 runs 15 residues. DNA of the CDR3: TGTGCCAGCAGTCCTAGACAGGCAACCTACAATGAGCAGTTCTTC. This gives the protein CASSPRQATYNEQFF.

Here the CDR3 reads CASSSLGGGITDTQYF. In nucleotides, the CDR3 is TGTGCCAGCAGTTCCCTCGGCGGGGGTATCACAGATACGCAGTATTTT. The chain joins TRBV28 to TRBJ2-3, with 7 bases fitting TRBD2. Germline V gives CDR1 MDHEN, CDR2 SYDVKM. This CDR3 is 16 amino acids long. V trimming: 4 bases; J trimming: 2 bases; junction bases outside the gene matches: 9.

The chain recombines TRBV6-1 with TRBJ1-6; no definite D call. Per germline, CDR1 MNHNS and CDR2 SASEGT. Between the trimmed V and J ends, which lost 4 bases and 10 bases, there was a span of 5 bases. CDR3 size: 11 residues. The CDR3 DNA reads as TGTGCCAGCAGTGTGGAGTCACCCCTCCACTTT. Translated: CASSVESPLHF.

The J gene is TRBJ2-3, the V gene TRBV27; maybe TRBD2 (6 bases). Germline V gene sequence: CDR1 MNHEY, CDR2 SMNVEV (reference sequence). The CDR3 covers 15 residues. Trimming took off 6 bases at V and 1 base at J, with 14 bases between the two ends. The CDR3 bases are TGTGCCAGCAGCCTCCTGACGGGGGGCACAGATACGCAGTATTTT. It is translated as CASSLLTGGTDTQYF.

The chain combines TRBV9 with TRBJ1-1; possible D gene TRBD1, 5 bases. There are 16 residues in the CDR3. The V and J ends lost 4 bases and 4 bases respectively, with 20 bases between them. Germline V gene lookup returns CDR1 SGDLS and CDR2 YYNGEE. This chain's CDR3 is CASSPQGQGGATEAFF. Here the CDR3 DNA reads TGTGCCAGCAGCCCCCAAGGGCAGGGTGGGGCCACTGAAGCTTTCTTT.

In nucleotides, the CDR3 is TGTGCCAGCACAGCGGGAGGAGGTATGGATAATTCACCCCTCCACTTT. This codes for CASTAGGGMDNSPLHF. The chain employs TRBV5-4 and TRBJ1-6; D is unresolved. CDR3 length equals 16 residues. The V gene's germline CDR1 is SGHNT and CDR2 YYREEE (reference sequence). V shed 6 bases and J shed 5 bases, with 18 bases lying between them.

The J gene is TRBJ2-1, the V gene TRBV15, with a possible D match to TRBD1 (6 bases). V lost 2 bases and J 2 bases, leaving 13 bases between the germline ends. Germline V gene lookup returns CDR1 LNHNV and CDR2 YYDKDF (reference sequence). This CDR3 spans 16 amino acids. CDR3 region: CATSRPNRAPYNEQFF. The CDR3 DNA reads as TGTGCCACCAGCAGACCTAACAGGGCACCCTACAATGAGCAGTTCTTC. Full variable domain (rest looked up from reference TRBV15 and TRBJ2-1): DAMVIQNPRYQVTQFGKPVTLSCSQTLNHNVMYWYQQKSSQAPKLLFHYYDKDFNNEADTPDNFQSRRPNTSFCFLDIRSPGLGDTAMYLCATSRPNRAPYNEQFFGPGTRLTVL.

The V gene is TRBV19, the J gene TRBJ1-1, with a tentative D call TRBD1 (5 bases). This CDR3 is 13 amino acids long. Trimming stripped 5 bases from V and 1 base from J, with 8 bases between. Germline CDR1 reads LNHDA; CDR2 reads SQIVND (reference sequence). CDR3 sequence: CASSSQGNTEAFF. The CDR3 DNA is TGTGCCAGTAGTTCGCAGGGGAACACTGAAGCTTTCTTT.

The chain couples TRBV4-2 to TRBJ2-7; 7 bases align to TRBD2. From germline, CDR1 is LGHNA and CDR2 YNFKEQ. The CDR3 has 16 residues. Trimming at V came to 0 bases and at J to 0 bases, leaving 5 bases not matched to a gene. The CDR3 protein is CASSQDSPGGSYEQYF. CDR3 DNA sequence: TGTGCCAGCAGCCAAGATTCCCCGGGGGGCTCCTACGAGCAGTACTTC.